Below, 22 T cell receptor beta chains from the same sample are listed, as sequenced in a study of spatial heterogeneity in lung cancer. One entry per CDR3 protein results from TCRdb running MiXCR on the 5' RACE reads. The table lists about 17,000 distinct CDR3 sequences, 6.2% of them singletons, with around 6.5% in the top ten. The time point here: sample taken at primary tumor resection. The study, taken as a whole, reports: How many expanded intratumoral alpha and beta TCRs were present tracked the tumor mutation count, which was a count of nonsynonymous mutations.

Their antigens are not known. Sequencing used lung tumor tissue, obtained at surgery. Receptor source: a male donor with early-stage non-small cell lung cancer.

This clonotype was detected many times. The library was designed around alpha chains, so this beta chain is a stray read whose abundance carries little weight. The rearrangement links TRBV7-2 to TRBJ2-7; D not resolved. CDR1 and CDR2 from the germline V gene are SGHTA and FQGNSA. Trimming cost V 6 bases and J 0 bases, with 15 bases left between them. The CDR3 has 15 residues. This CDR3 is CASRVASASSYEQYF. Here the CDR3 DNA reads TGTGCCAGCAGGGTCGCGTCGGCCAGCTCCTACGAGCAGTACTTC.

This clonotype was recorded at least ten times. This beta chain represents an off-target read in a library built for alpha chains; its size is of limited meaning. This chain uses TRBV4-1 with TRBJ1-2, with 7 nucleotides matching TRBD1. The J segment lost 4 bases and the V segment lost 0 bases, leaving 8 bases of the junction unmatched. Germline loops: CDR1 MGHRA, CDR2 YSYEKL. The length of the CDR3 is 16 residues. The DNA of the CDR3 is TGCGCCAGCAGCCAAGATCCGACAGGGAGATCCTATGGCTACACCTTC. Protein sequence: CASSQDPTGRSYGYTF.

This clonotype was seen repeatedly, ten times or more. This beta chain turned up in a library designed for alpha chains; as an off-target read, its abundance says little. The chain has TRBV29-1 and TRBJ1-2, with D tentatively TRBD1 (5 bases). This CDR3 has 12 residues. The V end was cut by 6 bases, the J end by 4 bases, with 12 bases between. From germline, CDR1 is SQVTM and CDR2 ANQGSEA. The CDR3 region is CSVSLQGYGYTF. The CDR3 DNA reads TGCAGCGTATCGCTCCAGGGCTATGGCTACACCTTC.

About this clonotype: Because this beta chain is a stray read in a library intended to capture alpha chains, its abundance should not be given much weight. The chain couples TRBV5-4 to TRBJ2-5; tentatively, D is TRBD2 (5 bases). The CDR3 sequence is 15 residues long. Germline V gene lookup returns CDR1 SGHNT and CDR2 YYREEE (reference sequence). Trimming pared 2 bases from V and 3 bases from J, leaving 14 bases between. CDR3 nucleotide sequence: TGTGCCAGCAGCTTCGGGGTTGCAGCCGAAGAGACCCAGTACTTC. Translated: CASSFGVAAEETQYF. The whole variable domain, remainder taken from reference TRBV5-4 and TRBJ2-5, is ETGVTQSPTHLIKTRGQQVTLRCSSQSGHNTVSWYQQALGQGPQFIFQYYREEENGRGNFPPRFSGLQFPNYSSELNVNALELDDSALYLCASSFGVAAEETQYFGPGTRLLVL.

This clonotype showed up many times. A library prepared for alpha chains yielded this beta chain as an off-target read; its size is of little meaning. The chain links TRBV20-1 to TRBJ1-5; no clear D. V shed 3 bases and J shed 8 bases, with 14 bases lying between them. The CDR3 consists of 13 residues. Germline CDR1 reads DFQATT; CDR2 reads SNEGSKA (reference sequence). CDR3 in amino acids: CSASRADWEPQHF. Written as DNA, the CDR3 is TGCAGTGCTAGTAGAGCAGACTGGGAGCCCCAGCATTTT.

In its sample, this clonotype was seen many times. This beta chain lies outside the target of a library built for alpha chains; its clone size means little. This chain connects TRBV7-2 to TRBJ2-5; D is unresolved. CDR3 length equals 12 residues. V was clipped by 5 bases and J by 4 bases, with 8 bases between them. Per the germline V gene, CDR1 is SGHTA and CDR2 is FQGNSA. CDR3 loop: CASSPSRETQYF. The CDR3 nucleotides are TGTGCCAGCAGCCCGAGTAGAGAGACCCAGTACTTC. Based on the CDR3 plus reference TRBV7-2 and TRBJ2-5, the full variable domain is GAGVSQSPSNKVTEKGKDVELRCDPISGHTALYWYRQSLGQGLEFLIYFQGNSAPDKSGLPSDRFSAERTGGSVSTLTIQRTQQEDSAVYLCASSPSRETQYFGPGTRLLVL.

This clonotype was seen at least ten times. At one boundary the junction diverges from the germline segment, which might be a read error. The library was built for alpha chains, so this beta chain is an off-target read and its size means little. The chain is built from TRBV7-9 and TRBJ2-1; 9 bases line up with TRBD2. The germline V gene encodes CDR1 SEHNR and CDR2 FQNEAQ (reference sequence). CDR3 length: 10 residues. The CDR3 nucleotides read TGTGCCAGCAGCTTAGGCGGGGGGGGCTTC. As protein: CASSLGGGGF.

Many counts were recorded for this clonotype. Found in a library prepared for alpha chains, this beta chain is an off-target read, and its abundance has little meaning. V is TRBV6-5 and J is TRBJ1-4, with D possibly being TRBD1 (5 bases). This CDR3 has 14 residues. The germline V gene has CDR1 MNHEY and CDR2 SVGAGI. The germline V and J ends were trimmed by 6 bases and 3 bases, with 11 bases remaining between them. The CDR3 sequence is CASRAGGANEKLFF. DNA for the CDR3: TGTGCCAGCAGAGCGGGGGGAGCTAATGAAAAACTGTTTTTT.

This clonotype was counted at least ten times. The library was built for alpha chains, so this beta chain is an off-target read and its size means little. The rearrangement joins TRBV4-1 to TRBJ1-6; possibly TRBD1 for D (5 bases). Trimming cost V 0 bases and J 7 bases, with 10 bases left between them. The CDR3 is made up of 15 amino acids. Germline-derived CDR1 and CDR2 are MGHRA and YSYEKL. The CDR3: CASSQEGAGNSPLHF. CDR3 DNA sequence: TGCGCCAGCAGCCAAGAGGGTGCAGGGAATTCACCCCTCCACTTT.

This clonotype has at least ten counts. Because this beta chain is a stray read in a library intended to capture alpha chains, its abundance should not be given much weight. V and J are TRBV12-3 or TRBV12-4 and TRBJ1-1; D not certain. The germline V and J ends were trimmed by 3 bases and 8 bases, with 7 bases remaining between them. The CDR3 covers 11 residues. CDR3 coding DNA: TGTGCCAGCAGTTTTCTCTCCGAAGCTTTCTTT. Residues: CASSFLSEAFF.

About this clonotype: Since it is a stray read in a library aimed at alpha chains, this beta chain has a size that is not meaningful. V is TRBV12-3 or TRBV12-4 and J is TRBJ2-3, with TRBD2 as a possible D gene (6 bases). CDR3 length: 13 residues. Trimming shortened V by 8 bases and J by 6 bases, and 15 bases separated the two germline ends. The DNA of the CDR3 is TGTGCCAGCGTATTCGGGAGTACTGATACGCAGTATTTT. This encodes CASVFGSTDTQYF.

This clonotype has a count of ten or more. This beta chain is an off-target read within a library intended for alpha chains, so its frequency means little. The chain combines TRBV5-1 with TRBJ2-1, with TRBD2 as a possible D gene (7 bases). The CDR3 contains 15 residues. CDR1 is SGHRS and CDR2 is YFSETQ in the germline V gene. Trimming shortened V by 4 bases and J by 12 bases, and 23 bases separated the two germline ends. CDR3 DNA sequence: TGCGCCAGCAGCCTACTCCCGGGGGGCCCCCAAGGGCAGTTCTTC. Translating gives CASSLLPGGPQGQFF.

At least ten counts were recorded for this clonotype. Since the library was made to target alpha chains, this beta chain is a stray read and its abundance is not meaningful. CDR3 residues: CASSFPTENTEAFF. DNA of the CDR3: TGTGCCAGCAGTTTCCCGACTGAGAACACTGAAGCTTTCTTT. The chain links TRBV28 to TRBJ1-1; no clear D gene. Germline V lookup: CDR1 MDHEN, CDR2 SYDVKM. The CDR3 loop spans 14 amino acids. Deletions cut 3 bases from V and 1 base from J, with 9 bases between.

This clonotype has at least ten counts. As an off-target read in a library built for alpha chains, this beta chain has a frequency of little significance. The chain links TRBV6-2 or TRBV6-3 to TRBJ2-7; unclear D gene. The germline V gene has CDR1 MNHEY and CDR2 SVGEGT. The CDR3 totals 14 residues. Trimming took off 7 bases at V and 3 bases at J, with 16 bases between the two ends. The CDR3 nucleotides read TGTGCCAGCACCCTTTACGGTGGGTACTACGAGCAGTACTTC. Its translation: CASTLYGGYYEQYF.

This clonotype was counted many times. A library made for alpha chains picked up this beta chain off target, so its size means little. This rearrangement joins TRBV28 to TRBJ2-5, with D perhaps matching TRBD1 (7 bases). The V and J ends lost 6 bases and 2 bases respectively, with 16 bases between them. This CDR3 region has 15 residues. The V gene's germline CDR1 is MDHEN and CDR2 SYDVKM. The CDR3 coding sequence is TGTGCCAGCAGCTCACAGGGGAGGCCACAAGAGACCCAGTACTTC. This codes for CASSSQGRPQETQYF. Variable domain in full (rest from reference TRBV28 and TRBJ2-5): DVKVTQSSRYLVKRTGEKVFLECVQDMDHENMFWYRQDPGLGLRLIYFSYDVKMKEKGDIPEGYSVSREKKERFSLILESASTNQTSMYLCASSSQGRPQETQYFGPGTRLLVL.

Many counts were recorded for this clonotype. This beta chain is an unintended read in a library built for alpha chains; its size means little. The CDR3 coding sequence is TGTGCCAGCAGCCTCCGACCGGACGGTGAGCAGTTCTTC. Its protein product is CASSLRPDGEQFF. The V gene is TRBV5-6, the J gene TRBJ2-1; no reliable D call. V gave up 4 bases and J gave up 9 bases, with 14 bases separating them. The CDR3 length is 13 residues. Germline V gene data show CDR1 as SGHDT and CDR2 as YYEEEE.

Many counts were recorded for this clonotype. This beta chain appears as a stray read in a library generated for alpha chains; its size is not informative. The chain employs TRBV6-6 and TRBJ1-5, with a tentative D call TRBD1 (6 bases). The CDR3 has 13 residues. With 4 bases removed from V and 4 bases from J, the gap between germline ends came to 8 bases. Germline V gene sequence: CDR1 MNHNY, CDR2 SVGAGI (reference sequence). The CDR3 DNA follows: TGTGCCAGCAGTTCCACAGGGAATCAGCCCCAGCATTTT. It specifies CASSSTGNQPQHF.

Ten or more counts support this clonotype. Since it is a stray read in a library aimed at alpha chains, this beta chain has a size that is not meaningful. This chain uses TRBV18 with TRBJ1-1; 10 positions agree with TRBD1. Germline-derived CDR1 and CDR2 are KGHSH and LQKENI. J gave up 6 bases and V 3 bases, and 4 bases lay outside the gene matches. The CDR3 spans 14 residues. This chain's CDR3 is CASSPGQGMSEAFF. CDR3 coding DNA: TGTGCCAGCTCACCGGGACAGGGGATGTCTGAAGCTTTCTTT.

This clonotype was observed many times. This beta chain is an unintended read in a library built for alpha chains; its size means little. This chain uses TRBV28 with TRBJ1-1; 7 nucleotides agree with TRBD1. In germline, CDR1 is MDHEN, CDR2 SYDVKM. V lost 6 bases, J lost 3 bases, and 7 bases stayed unmatched. The CDR3 spans 14 residues. CDR3 in DNA: TGTGCCAGCAGCCCGGGACAGATTTACACTGAAGCTTTCTTT. It specifies CASSPGQIYTEAFF.

In its sample, this clonotype was seen many times. This beta chain lies outside the target of a library built for alpha chains; its clone size means little. The chain carries TRBV12-3 or TRBV12-4 and TRBJ2-2; 8 bases are a match to TRBD1. J lost 6 bases, V lost 6 bases, and 12 bases had no gene match. This CDR3 has 16 residues. DNA for the CDR3: TGTGCCAGCAGCCCAGGGCAGGGGGCAGGGGCCGGGGAGCTGTTTTTT. As protein: CASSPGQGAGAGELFF.

In this sample, this clonotype turned up many times. A library made for alpha chains picked up this beta chain off target, so its size means little. The chain recombines TRBV6-5 with TRBJ2-1; TRBD1 matches 8 bases. The V gene's germline CDR1 is MNHEY and CDR2 SVGAGI. J was trimmed by 8 bases and V by 6 bases; bases with no gene match: 6. CDR3 length: 13 amino acids. Here the CDR3 reads CASSYPGGHEQFF. Written as DNA, the CDR3 is TGTGCCAGCAGCTACCCAGGGGGCCATGAGCAGTTCTTC.

This clonotype was seen ten or more times. This beta chain represents an off-target read in a library built for alpha chains; its size is of limited meaning. The chain recombines TRBV7-9 with TRBJ2-3; 12 bases are shared with TRBD2. From germline, CDR1 is SEHNR and CDR2 FQNEAQ (reference sequence). Trimming removed 5 bases from V and 0 bases from J; junction bases left unmatched: 6. The CDR3 is made up of 17 amino acids. The CDR3: CASSHAGTSGSTDTQYF. The CDR3 DNA sequence: TGTGCCAGCAGCCATGCCGGGACTAGCGGGAGCACAGATACGCAGTATTTT.